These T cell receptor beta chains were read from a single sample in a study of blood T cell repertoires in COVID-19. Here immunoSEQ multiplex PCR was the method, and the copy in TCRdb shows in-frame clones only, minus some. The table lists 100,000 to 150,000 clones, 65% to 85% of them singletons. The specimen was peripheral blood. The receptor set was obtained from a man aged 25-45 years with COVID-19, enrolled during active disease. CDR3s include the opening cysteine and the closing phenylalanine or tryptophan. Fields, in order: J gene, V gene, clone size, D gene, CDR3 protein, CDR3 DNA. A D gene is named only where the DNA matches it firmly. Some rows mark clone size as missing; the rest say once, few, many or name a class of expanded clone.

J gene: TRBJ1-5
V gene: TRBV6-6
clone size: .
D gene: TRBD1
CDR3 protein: CASSPGTADQPQHF
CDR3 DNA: TGTGCCAGCAGCCCAGGGACAGCTGATCAGCCCCAGCATTTT

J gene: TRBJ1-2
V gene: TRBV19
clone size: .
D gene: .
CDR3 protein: CASIRALPYGYTF
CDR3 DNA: TGTGCCAGTATCAGGGCTCTGCCCTATGGCTACACCTTC

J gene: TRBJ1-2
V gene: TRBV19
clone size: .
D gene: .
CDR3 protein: CASSTVQVYYGYTF
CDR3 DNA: TGTGCCAGTAGTACGGTACAGGTTTACTATGGCTACACCTTC

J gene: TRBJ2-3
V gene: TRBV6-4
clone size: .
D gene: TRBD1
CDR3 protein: CASSDSGQGADTQYF
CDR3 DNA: TGTGCCAGCAGTGACTCCGGACAGGGCGCAGATACGCAGTATTTT

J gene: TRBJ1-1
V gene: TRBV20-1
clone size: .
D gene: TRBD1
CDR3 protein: CSASQGAVYTNTEAFF
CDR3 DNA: TGCAGTGCTAGTCAGGGGGCGGTTTATACGAACACTGAAGCTTTCTTT

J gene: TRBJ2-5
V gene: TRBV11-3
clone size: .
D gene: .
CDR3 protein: CASSLGGVQETQYF
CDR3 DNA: TGTGCCAGCAGCTTAGGGGGGGTCCAAGAGACCCAGTACTTC

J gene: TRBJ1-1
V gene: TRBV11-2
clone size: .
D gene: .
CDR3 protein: CASSLNQASRWAFF
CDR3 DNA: TGTGCCAGCAGCTTGAACCAGGCCTCTCGTTGGGCTTTCTTT

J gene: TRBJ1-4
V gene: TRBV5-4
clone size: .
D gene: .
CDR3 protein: CASSSAQDGGMEKLFF
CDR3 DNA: TGTGCCAGCAGCTCCGCCCAGGACGGAGGAATGGAAAAACTGTTTTTT

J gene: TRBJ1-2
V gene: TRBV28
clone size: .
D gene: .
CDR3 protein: CASSLSNYGYTF
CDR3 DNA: TGTGCCAGCAGCCTCAGTAACTATGGCTACACCTTC

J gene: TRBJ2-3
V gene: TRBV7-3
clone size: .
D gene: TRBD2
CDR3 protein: CASSPGTSGSTDTQYF
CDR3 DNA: TGTGCCAGCAGCCCCGGGACTAGCGGAAGCACAGATACGCAGTATTTT

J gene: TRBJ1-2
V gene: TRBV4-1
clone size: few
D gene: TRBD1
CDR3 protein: CASSQEGQGYGYTF
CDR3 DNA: TGCGCCAGCAGCCAAGAGGGACAGGGGTATGGCTACACCTTC

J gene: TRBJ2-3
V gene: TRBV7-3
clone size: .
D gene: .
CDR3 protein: CASSQDRNTDTQYF
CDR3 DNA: TGTGCCAGCAGCCAGGACAGAAACACAGATACGCAGTATTTT

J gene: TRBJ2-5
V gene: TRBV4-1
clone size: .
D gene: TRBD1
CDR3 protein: CASSQETPRGLQETQYF
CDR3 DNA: TGCGCCAGCAGCCAAGAAACCCCCAGGGGGCTCCAAGAGACCCAGTACTTC

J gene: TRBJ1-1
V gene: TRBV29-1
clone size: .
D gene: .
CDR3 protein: CSVGVSGGTEAFF
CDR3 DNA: TGCAGCGTGGGGGTTTCCGGGGGCACTGAAGCTTTCTTT

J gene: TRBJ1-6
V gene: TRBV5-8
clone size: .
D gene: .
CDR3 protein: CASSLDSPESPLHF
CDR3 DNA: TGTGCCAGCAGCTTGGACAGTCCTGAATCACCCCTCCACTTT

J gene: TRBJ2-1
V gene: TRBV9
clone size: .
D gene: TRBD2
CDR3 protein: CASSVQAGNEQFF
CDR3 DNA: TGTGCCAGCAGCGTACAAGCGGGAAATGAGCAGTTCTTC

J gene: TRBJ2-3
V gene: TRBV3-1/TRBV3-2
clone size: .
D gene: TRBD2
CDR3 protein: CASSHPSGSLIDTQYF
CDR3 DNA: TGTGCCAGCAGCCACCCTAGCGGGAGCCTGATCGATACGCAGTATTTT

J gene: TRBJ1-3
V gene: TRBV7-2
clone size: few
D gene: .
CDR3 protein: CATRRGGTGNTIYF
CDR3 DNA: TGTGCCACCCGAAGGGGGGGCACTGGAAACACCATATATTTT

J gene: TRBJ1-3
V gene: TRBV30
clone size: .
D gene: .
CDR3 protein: CAWSVQHRPRGNTIYF
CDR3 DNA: TGTGCCTGGAGTGTACAACATCGTCCTCGTGGAAACACCATATATTTT

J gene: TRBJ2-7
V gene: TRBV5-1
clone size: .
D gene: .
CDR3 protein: CASSLGTNYEQYF
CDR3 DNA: TGCGCCAGCAGCTTGGGGACAAACTACGAGCAGTACTTC

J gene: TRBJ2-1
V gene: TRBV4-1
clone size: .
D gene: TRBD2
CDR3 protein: CASSFLTSGDYSYNEQFF
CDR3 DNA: TGCGCCAGCAGCTTCCTGACTAGCGGGGACTACTCCTACAATGAGCAGTTCTTC

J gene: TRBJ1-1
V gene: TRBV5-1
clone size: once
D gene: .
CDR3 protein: CASSLIPVGDNVNTEAFF
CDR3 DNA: TGCGCCAGCAGCTTAATCCCCGTGGGAGATAACGTGAACACTGAAGCTTTCTTT

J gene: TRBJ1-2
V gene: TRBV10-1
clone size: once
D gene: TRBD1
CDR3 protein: CASPNRGRGYTF
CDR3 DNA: TGCGCCAGCCCTAACAGGGGACGAGGCTACACCTTC

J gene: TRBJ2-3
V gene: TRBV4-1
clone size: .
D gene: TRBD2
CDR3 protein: CASSQVFSGGGQYF
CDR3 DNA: TGCGCCAGCAGCCAAGTGTTCAGCGGGGGGGGGCAGTATTTT

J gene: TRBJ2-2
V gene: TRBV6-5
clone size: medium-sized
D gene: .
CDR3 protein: CASTKLGGELFF
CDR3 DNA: TGTGCCAGCACAAAACTTGGCGGGGAGCTGTTTTTT

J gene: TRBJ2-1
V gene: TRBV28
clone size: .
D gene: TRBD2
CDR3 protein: CASRSGTSGRNEQFF
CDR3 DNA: TGTGCCAGCAGGTCAGGGACTAGCGGGAGGAATGAGCAGTTCTTC

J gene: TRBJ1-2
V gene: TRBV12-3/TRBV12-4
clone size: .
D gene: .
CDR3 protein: CASSLGGLFGYTF
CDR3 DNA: TGTGCCAGCAGTTTAGGAGGGTTATTTGGCTACACCTTC

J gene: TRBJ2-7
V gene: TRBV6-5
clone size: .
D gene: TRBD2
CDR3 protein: CASSSGLAAYEQYF
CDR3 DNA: TGTGCCAGCAGTTCGGGACTAGCGGCCTACGAGCAGTACTTC

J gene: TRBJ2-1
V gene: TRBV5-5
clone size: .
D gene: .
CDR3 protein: CASSLGGRSSYNEQFF
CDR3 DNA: TGTGCCAGCAGCTTGGGAGGGCGAAGCTCCTACAATGAGCAGTTCTTC

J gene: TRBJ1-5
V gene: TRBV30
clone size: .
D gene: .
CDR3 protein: CAWSQNSNQPQHF
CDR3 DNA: TGTGCCTGGAGTCAAAATAGCAATCAGCCCCAGCATTTT

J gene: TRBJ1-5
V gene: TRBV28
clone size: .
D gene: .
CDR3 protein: CASRVLRGGGNQPQHF
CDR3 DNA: TGTGCCAGCAGGGTTCTAAGGGGGGGCGGCAATCAGCCCCAGCATTTT

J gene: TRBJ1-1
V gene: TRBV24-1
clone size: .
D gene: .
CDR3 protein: CATKPGQRAEAFF
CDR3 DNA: TGTGCCACCAAACCGGGCCAGAGGGCTGAAGCTTTCTTT

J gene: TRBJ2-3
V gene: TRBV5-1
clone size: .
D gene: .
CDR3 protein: CASSFSGERNTQYF
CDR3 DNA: TGCGCCAGCAGCTTCTCGGGTGAACGTAATACGCAGTATTTT

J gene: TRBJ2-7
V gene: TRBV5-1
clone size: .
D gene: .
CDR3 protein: CASRQDSSYEQYF
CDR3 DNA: TGCGCCAGCCGACAGGACTCCTCCTACGAGCAGTACTTC

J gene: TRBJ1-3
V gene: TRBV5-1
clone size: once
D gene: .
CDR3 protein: CASSLKAGASGNTIYF
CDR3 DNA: TGCGCCAGCAGCTTGAAGGCGGGAGCCTCTGGAAACACCATATATTTT

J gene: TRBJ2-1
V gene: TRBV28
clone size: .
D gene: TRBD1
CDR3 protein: CASSSAGTGKQFF
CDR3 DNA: TGTGCCAGCAGTTCCGCCGGGACAGGGAAGCAGTTCTTC

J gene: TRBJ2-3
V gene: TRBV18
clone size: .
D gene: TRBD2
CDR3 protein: CASSPRRTSGATDTQYF
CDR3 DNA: TGTGCCAGCTCACCACGCCGGACTAGCGGGGCCACAGATACGCAGTATTTT

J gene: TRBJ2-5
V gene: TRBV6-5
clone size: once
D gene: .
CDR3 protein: CASSYGAGRLETQYF
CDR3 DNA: TGTGCCAGCAGTTACGGAGCAGGGCGCTTGGAGACCCAGTACTTC

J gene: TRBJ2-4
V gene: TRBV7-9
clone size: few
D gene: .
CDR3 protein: CASSLGQNIQYF
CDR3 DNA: TGTGCCAGCAGCTTAGGGCAAAACATTCAGTACTTC

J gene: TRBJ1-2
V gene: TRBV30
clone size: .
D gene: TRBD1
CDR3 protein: CAWSPLNGQGDRYTF
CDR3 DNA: TGTGCCTGGAGCCCCCTTAATGGACAGGGAGATCGCTACACCTTC